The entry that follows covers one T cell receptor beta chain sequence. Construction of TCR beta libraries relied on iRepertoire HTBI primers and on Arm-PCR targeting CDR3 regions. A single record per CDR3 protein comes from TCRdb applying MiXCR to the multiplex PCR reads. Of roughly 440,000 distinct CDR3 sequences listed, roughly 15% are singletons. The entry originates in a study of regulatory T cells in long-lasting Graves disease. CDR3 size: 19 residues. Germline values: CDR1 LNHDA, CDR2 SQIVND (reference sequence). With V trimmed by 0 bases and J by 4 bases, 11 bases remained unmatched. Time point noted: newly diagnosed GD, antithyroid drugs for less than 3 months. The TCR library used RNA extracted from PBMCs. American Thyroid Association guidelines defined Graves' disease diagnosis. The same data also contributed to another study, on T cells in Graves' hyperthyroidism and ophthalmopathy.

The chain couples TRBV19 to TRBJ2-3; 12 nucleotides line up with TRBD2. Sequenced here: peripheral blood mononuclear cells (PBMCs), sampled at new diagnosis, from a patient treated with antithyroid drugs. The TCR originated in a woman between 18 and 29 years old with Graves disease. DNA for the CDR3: TGTGCCAGTAGTATAGAGGGGGCGACTCTAGCGGGAGGGTCAGATACGCAGTATTTT. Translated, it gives CASSIEGATLAGGSDTQYF.